This T cell receptor beta chain was profiled in a study of T cells after yellow fever vaccination. Notes on the study in general: It was the secondary response that reached its peak faster, day 5 versus 15, but it was weaker.

This clonotype was recorded many times. Antigen: not known. The CDR3 loop spans 12 amino acids. V shed 4 bases and J shed 3 bases, with 8 bases lying between them. Germline V lookup: CDR1 SGHRS, CDR2 YFSETQ. A single record per CDR3 protein comes from TCRdb applying MiXCR to the 5' RACE reads. The repertoire includes 500,000 to 650,000 distinct CDR3 sequences, approximately 13% of them detected once, and about 16% sits in the top ten. The source is a man aged 30-40 years who received the YFV17D yellow fever vaccine. The genes are TRBV5-1 and TRBJ2-7; D unresolved. The sample consisted of PBMCs, taken on the day of the yellow fever booster vaccination. This chain's CDR3 is CASSLDRYEQYF. The CDR3 bases are TGCGCCAGCAGCCTTGACCGCTACGAGCAGTACTTC.